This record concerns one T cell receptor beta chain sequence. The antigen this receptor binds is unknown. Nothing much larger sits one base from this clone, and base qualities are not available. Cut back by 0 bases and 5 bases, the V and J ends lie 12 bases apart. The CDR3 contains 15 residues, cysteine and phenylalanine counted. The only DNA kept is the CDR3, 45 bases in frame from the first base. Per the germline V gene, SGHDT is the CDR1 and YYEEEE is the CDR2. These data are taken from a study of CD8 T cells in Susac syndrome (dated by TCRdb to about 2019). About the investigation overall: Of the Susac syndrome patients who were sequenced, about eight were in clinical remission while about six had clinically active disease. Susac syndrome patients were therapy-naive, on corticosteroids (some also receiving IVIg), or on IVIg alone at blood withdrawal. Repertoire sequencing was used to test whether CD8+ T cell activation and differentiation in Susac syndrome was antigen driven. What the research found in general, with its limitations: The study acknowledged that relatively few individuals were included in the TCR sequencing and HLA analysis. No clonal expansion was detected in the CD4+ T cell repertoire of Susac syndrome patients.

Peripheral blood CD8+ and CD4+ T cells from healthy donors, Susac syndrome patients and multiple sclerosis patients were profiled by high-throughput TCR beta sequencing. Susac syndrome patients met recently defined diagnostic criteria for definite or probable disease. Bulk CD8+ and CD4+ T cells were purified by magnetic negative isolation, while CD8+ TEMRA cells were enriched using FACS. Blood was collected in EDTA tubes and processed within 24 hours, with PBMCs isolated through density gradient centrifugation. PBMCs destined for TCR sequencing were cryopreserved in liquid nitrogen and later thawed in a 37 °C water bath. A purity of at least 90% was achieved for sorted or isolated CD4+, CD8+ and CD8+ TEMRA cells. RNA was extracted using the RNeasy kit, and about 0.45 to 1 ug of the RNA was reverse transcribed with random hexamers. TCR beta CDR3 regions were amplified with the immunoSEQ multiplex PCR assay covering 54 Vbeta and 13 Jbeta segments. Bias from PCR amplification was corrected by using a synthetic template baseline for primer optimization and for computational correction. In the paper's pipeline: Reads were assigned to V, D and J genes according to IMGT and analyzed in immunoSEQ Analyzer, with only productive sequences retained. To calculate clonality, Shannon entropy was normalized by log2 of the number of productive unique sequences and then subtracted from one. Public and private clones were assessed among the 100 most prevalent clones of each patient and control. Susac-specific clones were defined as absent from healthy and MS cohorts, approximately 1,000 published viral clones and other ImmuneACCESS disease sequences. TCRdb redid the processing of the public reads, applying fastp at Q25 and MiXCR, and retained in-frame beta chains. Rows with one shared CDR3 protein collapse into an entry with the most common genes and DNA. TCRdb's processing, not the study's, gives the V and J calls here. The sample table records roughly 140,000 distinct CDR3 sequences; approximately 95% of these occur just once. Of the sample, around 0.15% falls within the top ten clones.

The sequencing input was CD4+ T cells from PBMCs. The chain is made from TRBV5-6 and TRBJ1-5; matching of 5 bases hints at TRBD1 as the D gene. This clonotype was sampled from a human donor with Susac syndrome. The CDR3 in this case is CASSLGGRAHQPQHF. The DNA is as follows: TGTGCCAGCAGCTTGGGGGGGAGGGCCCATCAGCCCCAGCATTTT.